The present entry profiles one T cell receptor (beta chain) with its context. The CDR3 length is 14 residues. V was trimmed by 4 bases and J by 2 bases, leaving 11 bases between them. CDR1 is SGHVS, CDR2 FNYEAQ, per germline. Study processing details: Counts of nucleated cells, estimated from reference gene primer amplification, were obtained. Sequencing was performed with immunoSEQ multiplex PCR; in TCRdb, only in-frame clones are kept and a portion is missing. D and trimming come from the DNA, and the V and J calls and clone size come from that table. The sample holds 81,000 or so clones; about 88% are singletons and the top ten take 9.5% to 15%. This sample was included in a study of blood T cell repertoires in COVID-19. Study-level background: Samples representing acute and convalescent COVID-19 were sourced from the United States, Italy and Spain. T cells, B-cell-depleted T cells, or PBMCs provided the cDNA or gDNA that served as material.

The V and J genes are TRBV7-6 and TRBJ1-1; a possible D gene is TRBD1 (5 bases). The receptor was isolated from a man between 65 and 85 years old with active or convalescent COVID-19. Sequenced: peripheral blood. CDR3: CASSSPTVNTEAFF. CDR3 coding DNA: TGTGCCAGCAGCTCTCCGACAGTCAACACTGAAGCTTTCTTT.